These 2 T cell receptor beta chains came from one sample sequenced in a study of blood T cell repertoires in COVID-19. The data were produced by immunoSEQ multiplex PCR, yet TCRdb's version contains in-frame clones alone and is incomplete. Seen here are approximately 65,000 clones, around 80% observed once, and the top ten hold roughly 20%. The specimen sequenced was peripheral blood. Receptors originate from a woman at least 80 years old with active or convalescent COVID-19.

The V gene is TRBV19, the J gene TRBJ2-3; D possibly corresponds to TRBD2 (6 bases). Trimming took off 4 bases at V and 0 bases at J, with 11 bases between the two ends. The CDR3 sequence is 15 residues long. The germline V gene encodes CDR1 LNHDA and CDR2 SQIVND (reference sequence). The CDR3 reads CASSRLEPSTDTQYF. The CDR3 nucleotides are TGTGCCAGTAGTAGACTAGAACCTAGCACAGATACGCAGTATTTT.

The chain employs TRBV19 and TRBJ1-5; D is possibly TRBD1 (6 bases). CDR1 and CDR2 (germline): LNHDA, SQIVND (reference sequence). V lost 7 bases to trimming and J lost 4 bases, with 14 bases between them. The CDR3 is 14 residues long. CDR3: CASKPGQMNQPQHF. The CDR3 DNA sequence: TGTGCCAGTAAACCCGGACAGATGAATCAGCCCCAGCATTTT.